These T cell receptor beta chains were read from a single sample in a study of blood T cell repertoires in COVID-19. This table comes from immunoSEQ multiplex PCR, and its TCRdb copy is limited to in-frame clones, with some not included. The table records around 34,000 clones, 83% of them present only once. Input material: peripheral blood. The receptors here all came from a man aged 50-60 years with acute or convalescent COVID-19. Both conserved end residues are part of each CDR3. Each record gives: J gene, V gene, D gene, clone size, CDR3 DNA, CDR3 protein. A D gene is named only where the DNA matches it firmly. Clone size, where shown, is once, few, many, or a class for clones that have expanded.

TRBJ2-5 TRBV6-5 - - TGTGCCAGCGGGGGGACCCAGGGACTGAGGGAGACCCAGTACTTC CASGGTQGLRETQYF
TRBJ1-2 TRBV12-3/TRBV12-4 - - TGTGCCAGCAGTTTGTTGGACACCTATGACTACACCTTC CASSLLDTYDYTF
TRBJ2-7 TRBV27 TRBD2 - TGTGCCAGCAGTTTATTGGCCCGATGGGGGAGGGAGGACGAGCAGTACTTC CASSLLARWGREDEQYF
TRBJ1-6 TRBV7-8 TRBD1 once TGTGCCAGCAGCTTAGTGGGACAGAATTCACCCCTCCACTTT CASSLVGQNSPLHF
TRBJ2-5 TRBV5-4 - - TGTGCCAGCAGCTTCGATGGCAGAAAAGAGACCCAGTACTTC CASSFDGRKETQYF
TRBJ2-5 TRBV30 - - TGTGCCTGGAGTGACGGGACTGAAGAGACCCAGTACTTC CAWSDGTEETQYF
TRBJ2-2 TRBV7-9 - - TGTGCCAGCAGCTTAGGGCAGGGGAACACCGGGGAGCTGTTTTTT CASSLGQGNTGELFF
TRBJ1-5 TRBV4-1 TRBD1 - TGCGCCAGCAGCCAAGCCCCCTTCAGGGGGCAAGGGCAGCCCCAGCATTTT CASSQAPFRGQGQPQHF
TRBJ1-1 TRBV4-1 - - TGCGCCAGCAGCCAAACCGGAGGGAACACTGAAGCTTTCTTT CASSQTGGNTEAFF
TRBJ1-3 TRBV4-2 TRBD1 few TGTGCCAGCAGCCAAGAACCACAGGGGTACTCTGGAAACACCATATATTTT CASSQEPQGYSGNTIYF
TRBJ2-3 TRBV19 TRBD1 - TGTGCCAGTAGTATGGGACAGGGATCCGATACGCAGTATTTT CASSMGQGSDTQYF
TRBJ2-3 TRBV2 TRBD2 - TGTGCCAGCGCTAGCGGGGGGGCCTCAGATACGCAGTATTTT CASASGGASDTQYF
TRBJ2-2 TRBV3-1/TRBV3-2 TRBD1 - TGTGCCAGCAGCCCGATGACAGGGGTTGGCACCGGGGAGCTGTTTTTT CASSPMTGVGTGELFF